The clone carrying this TCR beta chain was picked up many times. The antigen remains undetermined. Time point meaning: newly diagnosed GD, antithyroid drugs for less than 3 months. PBMC-extracted RNA yielded the TCR library. This CDR3 is 13 amino acids long. The ends were cut back, 1 base at V and 1 base at J, with 4 bases in the middle. The germline V gene encodes CDR1 LNHNV and CDR2 YYDKDF (reference sequence). Assembly of TCR beta libraries relied on iRepertoire HTBI primers together with Arm-PCR of CDR3 regions. One entry per CDR3 protein, called by TCRdb with MiXCR from the multiplex PCR reads. The repertoire consists of 400,000 to 650,000 distinct CDR3 sequences, with around 15% occurring once and the leading ten covering just under 25%. This specimen comes from a study of regulatory T cells in long-lasting Graves disease. Study outcomes and limitations: Possibly, accuracy suffered from the small sample size.

These same data were also listed under a study on T cells in Graves' hyperthyroidism and ophthalmopathy. That paper adds: Reasons for excluding patients were uncontrolled infection, other autoimmune disease, pregnancy or lactation. Carried out on the TCR CDR3, a first-round RT-PCR used the HTBI primer set.

The V and J genes are TRBV15 and TRBJ1-1, with unresolved D. This sequence originates from a woman aged 35 to 60 with Graves disease. Here the sequenced sample was peripheral blood mononuclear cells (PBMCs), taken at new diagnosis, from a patient treated with antithyroid drugs. The CDR3 loop is CATSRVGNTEAFF. CDR3 DNA: TGTGCCACCAGCAGAGTCGGGAACACTGAAGCTTTCTTT.